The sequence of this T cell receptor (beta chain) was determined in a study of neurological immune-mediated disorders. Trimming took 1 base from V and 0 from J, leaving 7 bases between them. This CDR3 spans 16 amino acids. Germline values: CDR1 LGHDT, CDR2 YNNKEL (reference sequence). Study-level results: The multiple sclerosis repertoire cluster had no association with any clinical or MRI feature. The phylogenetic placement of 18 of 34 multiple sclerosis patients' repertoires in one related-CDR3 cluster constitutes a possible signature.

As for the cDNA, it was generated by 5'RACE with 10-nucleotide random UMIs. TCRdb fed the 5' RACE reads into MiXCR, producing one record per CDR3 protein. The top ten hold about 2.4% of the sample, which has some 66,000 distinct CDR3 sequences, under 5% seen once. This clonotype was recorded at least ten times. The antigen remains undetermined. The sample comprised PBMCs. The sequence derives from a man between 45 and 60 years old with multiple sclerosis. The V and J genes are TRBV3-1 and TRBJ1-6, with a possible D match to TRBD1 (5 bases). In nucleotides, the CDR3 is TGTGCCAGCAGCCAAGGGGGCAGCTCCTATAATTCACCCCTCCACTTT. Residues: CASSQGGSSYNSPLHF.